This T cell receptor beta chain stems from a study of blood T cell repertoires in COVID-19. As for the study in general: The cDNA or gDNA used as material had been derived from T cells, B-cell-depleted T cells, or PBMCs.

Authors' processing steps: Quantification of nucleated cells was approximated via reference gene primer amplification. The assay was immunoSEQ multiplex PCR, and TCRdb's table has in-frame clones only and misses some. The DNA gave D and trimming, while V, J and clone size come from that table. The table has some 200,000 clones, 82% seen once. V was clipped by 5 bases and J by 3 bases, with 16 bases between them. Germline V gene lookup returns CDR1 SEHNR and CDR2 FQNEAQ (reference sequence). The CDR3 spans 15 residues. Participants came from roughly 24 US areas, aged roughly 18 to 95 years. The TCR was taken from a woman aged 55-69 years with acute COVID-19. The rearrangement uses TRBV7-9 and TRBJ2-5; a weak D match, TRBD1 (6 bases). What was sequenced was PBMCs or T cells enriched from blood (not recorded which). The CDR3 DNA reads TGTGCCAGCAGCCTACAACCAGGGGCAAAAGAGACCCAGTACTTC. Its translation is CASSLQPGAKETQYF.